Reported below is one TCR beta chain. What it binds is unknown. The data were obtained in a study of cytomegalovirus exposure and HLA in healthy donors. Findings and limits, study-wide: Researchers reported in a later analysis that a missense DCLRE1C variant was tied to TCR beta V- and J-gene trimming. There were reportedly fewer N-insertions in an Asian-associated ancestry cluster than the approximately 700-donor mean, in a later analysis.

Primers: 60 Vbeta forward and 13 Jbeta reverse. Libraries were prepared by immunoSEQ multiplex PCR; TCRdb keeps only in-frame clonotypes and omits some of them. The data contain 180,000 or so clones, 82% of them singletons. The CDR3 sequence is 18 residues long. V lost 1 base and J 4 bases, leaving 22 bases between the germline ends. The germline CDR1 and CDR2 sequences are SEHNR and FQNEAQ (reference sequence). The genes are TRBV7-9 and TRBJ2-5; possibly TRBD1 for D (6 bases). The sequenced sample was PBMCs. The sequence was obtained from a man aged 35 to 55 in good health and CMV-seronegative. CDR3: CASSLVATDRSPRETQYF. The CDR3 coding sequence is TGTGCCAGCAGCTTAGTTGCCACCGACAGGAGCCCCCGAGAGACCCAGTACTTC.